This TCR beta chain was captured in a study of identical twins. Notes on the study in general: It was possible that invariant MAIT and iNKT cells partly confounded the zero-insertion analyses.

Template switching, a step in the protocol, added a universal primer site, and cDNA carried unique molecular identifiers. TCRdb fed the 5' RACE reads into MiXCR, producing one record per CDR3 protein. The table lists roughly 690,000 distinct CDR3 sequences, around 20% of them singletons. The sample holds a few counts of this clonotype. Its antigen is not identified. With V trimmed by 4 bases and J by 0 bases, 13 bases remained unmatched. Germline loops: CDR1 ENHRY, CDR2 SYGVKD. The CDR3 is 19 amino acids. The same data also contributed to another study, on T cells expressing NK-cell markers. In that study: Only alpha-beta TCR T cells were sorted in several experiments, using an anti-gamma-delta TCR antibody. Topping the CD3+CD56-NKG2C+ fraction as well were these clonotypes, in a handful of donors.

V gene TRBV10-3 combines with J gene TRBJ2-4; 9 bases match TRBD2. The sequencing sample was made of PBMCs. The receptor was derived from a woman aged 18-29 years in good health. Here the CDR3 DNA reads TGTGCCATCAGTGGGAAAATAGCGGGAGTCGAGGGAGCCAAAAACATTCAGTACTTC. As protein: CAISGKIAGVEGAKNIQYF.